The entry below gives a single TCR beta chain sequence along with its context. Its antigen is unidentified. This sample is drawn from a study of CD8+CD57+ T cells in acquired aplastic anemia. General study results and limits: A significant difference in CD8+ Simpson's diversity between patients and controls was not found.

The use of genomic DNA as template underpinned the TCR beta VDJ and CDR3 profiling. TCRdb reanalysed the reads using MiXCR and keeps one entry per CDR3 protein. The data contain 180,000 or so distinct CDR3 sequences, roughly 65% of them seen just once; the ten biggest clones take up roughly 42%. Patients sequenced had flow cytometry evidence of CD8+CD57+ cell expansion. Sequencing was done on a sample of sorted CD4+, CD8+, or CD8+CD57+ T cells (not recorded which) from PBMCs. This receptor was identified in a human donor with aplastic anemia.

CDR3 coding DNA: TGTGCCAGCAGCCGACCAACATGGGACAGGGGAACCCTGTGGGGCACTGAAGCTTTCTTT. This codes for CASSRPTWDRGTLWGTEAFF. The rearrangement joins TRBV5-6 to TRBJ1-1, with 10 bases matching TRBD1. The germline CDR1 and CDR2 sequences are SGHDT and YYEEEE. CDR3 size: 20 residues. The V and J ends lost 4 bases and 4 bases, in that order; junction bases with no gene match: 22.